These T cell receptor beta chains were read from a single sample in a study of beta chain features in type 1 diabetes. Clones were read by immunoSEQ multiplex PCR, and TCRdb kept only the in-frame ones, dropping some. This table holds 350,000 or so clones, roughly a fifth found once. Material: naive CD4+ T cells from blood. Receptors originate from a woman between 18 and 29 years old in good health. CDR3s include the opening cysteine and the closing phenylalanine or tryptophan. The order of the fields is clone size, V gene, D gene, J gene, CDR3 DNA, CDR3 protein. A D gene is named only where the DNA matches it firmly. Clone size is given for some rows only: seen once, a few or many times, or a class if the clone is expanded.

clone size: NA; V gene: TRBV13; D gene: NA; J gene: TRBJ2-7; CDR3 DNA: TGTGCCAGCCGGATGGCTGGGGAGCGCTACGAGCAGTACTTC; CDR3 protein: CASRMAGERYEQYF
clone size: few; V gene: TRBV29-1; D gene: NA; J gene: TRBJ2-1; CDR3 DNA: TGCAGCGTTGAGGGGGGTGATGGGATAAATGAGCAGTTCTTC; CDR3 protein: CSVEGGDGINEQFF
clone size: NA; V gene: TRBV9; D gene: TRBD2; J gene: TRBJ2-2; CDR3 DNA: TGTGCCAGCAGCGTAACTAGCGGGGACACCGGGGAGCTGTTTTTT; CDR3 protein: CASSVTSGDTGELFF
clone size: NA; V gene: TRBV28; D gene: TRBD1; J gene: TRBJ1-2; CDR3 DNA: TGTGCCAGCAGCTCGACAGGGGTTGGTGGCTACACCTTC; CDR3 protein: CASSSTGVGGYTF
clone size: few; V gene: TRBV29-1; D gene: TRBD2; J gene: TRBJ2-1; CDR3 DNA: TGCAGCGTTACCGGGACTAGCGGGAGGGTTAGCTCCTACAATGAGCAGTTCTTC; CDR3 protein: CSVTGTSGRVSSYNEQFF
clone size: NA; V gene: TRBV4-1; D gene: TRBD1; J gene: TRBJ2-6; CDR3 DNA: TGCGCCAGCACCGCGAAATTGGGACAGGTGGGCTCTGGGGCCAACGTCCTGACTTTC; CDR3 protein: CASTAKLGQVGSGANVLTF
clone size: few; V gene: TRBV7-2; D gene: NA; J gene: TRBJ1-2; CDR3 DNA: TGTGCCAGCAGCTTAGCAGGGGGAATGGGTGGCTACACCTTC; CDR3 protein: CASSLAGGMGGYTF
clone size: NA; V gene: TRBV27; D gene: TRBD2; J gene: TRBJ2-1; CDR3 DNA: TGTGCCAGCAGTTTTGGGGGGGTTTGGAACAATGAGCAGTTCTTC; CDR3 protein: CASSFGGVWNNEQFF
clone size: few; V gene: TRBV6-5; D gene: TRBD1; J gene: TRBJ2-4; CDR3 DNA: TGTGCCAGCAGTTACCCAGGGACAGCAGCCAAAAACATTCAGTACTTC; CDR3 protein: CASSYPGTAAKNIQYF
clone size: NA; V gene: TRBV29-1; D gene: TRBD2; J gene: TRBJ2-1; CDR3 DNA: TGCAGCGTTGGGACTAGCGCTAACAATGAGCAGTTCTTC; CDR3 protein: CSVGTSANNEQFF
clone size: NA; V gene: TRBV6-6; D gene: NA; J gene: TRBJ1-1; CDR3 DNA: TGTGCCAGCAGTTATTGGGGGGAGGACACTGAAGCTTTCTTT; CDR3 protein: CASSYWGEDTEAFF
clone size: NA; V gene: TRBV9; D gene: NA; J gene: TRBJ2-1; CDR3 DNA: TGTGCCAGCAGCGTAAAGAGACAGAGTTATGAGCAGTTCTTC; CDR3 protein: CASSVKRQSYEQFF